These T cell receptor beta chains were read from a single sample in a study of T cell repertoires in cytomegalovirus infection. What these receptors recognize is not known. TCRdb redid the calling of the reads with MiXCR, one entry per CDR3 protein. The sample yields 400,000 to 600,000 distinct CDR3 sequences, more than 40% seen once. Sample: cultured PBMCs, taken from culture after CMV antigen stimulation. Receptors were obtained from a human donor in good health (CMV status not recorded). Some clones in this sample may be carry-over from other donors' samples. Both conserved end residues are trimmed from each CDR3. D genes are given only for firm matches.

d_call	j_call	v_call	cdr3_aa
-	TRBJ2-3	TRBV7-2	ASSLGSSRTDTQY
-	TRBJ1-1	TRBV15	ATSPLDVTAPQGAF
-	TRBJ1-1	TRBV7-9	ASSFGSLTEAF
TRBD2	TRBJ2-7	TRBV6-5	ASRGTSGGPGAFEY
TRBD1	TRBJ2-3	TRBV20-1	SAEQGDTQY
TRBD2	TRBJ2-3	TRBV4-1	ASSQVAGTSTDTQY
-	TRBJ2-5	TRBV7-2	ASIPPDKVDETQY
-	TRBJ2-7	TRBV7-2	ASSLEAAYEQY
-	TRBJ1-4	TRBV4-1	ASSLTGTPKEKLF
-	TRBJ2-5	TRBV10-3	AVKGGYGETQY
TRBD1	TRBJ2-3	TRBV6-5	ASSYSNRGLDTQY
-	TRBJ2-1	TRBV6-2/TRBV6-3	ASRPDGVNEQF
-	TRBJ1-1	TRBV6-1	ASSENRNGPWTEAF
-	TRBJ1-5	TRBV10-3	AISDPGLLHQPQH
TRBD1	TRBJ2-4	TRBV6-2/TRBV6-3	ASSHREGAGDLLAKNIQY
TRBD2	TRBJ2-1	TRBV4-1	ASSHIGFLAGGRDEQF
-	TRBJ1-2	TRBV29-1	SVQGFSRLSDYGYT
TRBD1	TRBJ2-7	TRBV7-6	ASSLQQGTYEQY
TRBD1	TRBJ2-2	TRBV7-4	ASSAGGRTGELF
TRBD2	TRBJ2-7	TRBV11-2	ASSSAGGIYEQY
-	TRBJ2-1	TRBV11-2	ASLQGFNEQF
-	TRBJ1-4	TRBV5-4	ATQEQTNEKLF